The 9 T cell receptor beta chains in this list originate from one sample, sequenced in a study of T-cell memory formation after mild COVID-19. TCRdb re-called the 5' RACE reads through MiXCR, storing one row per CDR3 protein. The data show 50,000 to 75,000 distinct CDR3 sequences, 9% to 9.5% seen once. Sequencing was done on a sample of PBMCs or a T cell subset sorted from them (not recorded which). The receptors were gathered from a man aged 18 to 35 who had mild COVID-19 (a few samples of this study predate the infection). Cell type and time point are not known.

This clonotype was observed once. This chain uses TRBV28 with TRBJ2-3; D might be TRBD1 (5 bases). CDR1 is MDHEN, CDR2 SYDVKM, per germline. V was pared by 5 bases and J by 6 bases, with 15 bases between. The CDR3 contains 14 residues. CDR3: CASSPGDSPDTQYF. CDR3 sequence (DNA): TGTGCCAGCAGTCCCGGTGACAGCCCCGATACGCAGTATTTT.

Comments on this clonotype: A much larger clone lies one base from this, so it may be a read error. The chain has TRBV20-1 and TRBJ1-1, with unresolved D. The CDR3 extends over 14 amino acids. Germline V CDR1 and CDR2: DFQATT, SNEGSKA (reference sequence). The CDR3 is CSSRDRVGTTEAFF. The CDR3 DNA reads TGCAGTTCTAGAGATCGGGTTGGTACCACTGAAGCTTTCTTT.

This clonotype was observed many times. The V and J genes are TRBV12-3 or TRBV12-4 and TRBJ1-3, with 7 bases lining up with TRBD1. J lost 4 bases, V lost 8 bases, and 5 bases had no gene match. This CDR3 has 13 amino acids. The CDR3: CASGLTGGNTIYF. As DNA, the CDR3 is TGTGCCAGCGGCTTGACAGGGGGAAACACCATATATTTT.

The table lists this clonotype with a few counts. The J gene is TRBJ1-1, the V gene TRBV20-1, with D perhaps matching TRBD1 (5 bases). CDR3 size: 13 residues. V was cut by 1 base and J by 1 base, with 7 bases left in between. The germline gives CDR1 DFQATT, CDR2 SNEGSKA (reference sequence). CDR3 in DNA: TGCAGTGCTAGAGTTGGGGGGAACACTGAAGCTTTCTTT. Translating it yields CSARVGGNTEAFF.

The rearrangement links TRBV7-9 to TRBJ1-1; D gene unclear. Per the germline V gene, CDR1 is SEHNR and CDR2 is FQNEAQ (reference sequence). V was trimmed by 0 bases and J by 0 bases, leaving 8 bases between them. The CDR3 is made up of 15 amino acids. The CDR3 is CASSLAKGVNTEAFF. The CDR3, as DNA: TGTGCCAGCAGCTTAGCTAAGGGAGTGAACACTGAAGCTTTCTTT.

The chain employs TRBV5-1 and TRBJ2-1; 15 positions match TRBD2. The ends lost 4 bases at V and 15 bases at J; junction bases unmatched: 11. Germline V gives CDR1 SGHRS, CDR2 YFSETQ. The CDR3 has 15 residues. The CDR3 sequence is CASSTWTSGGASLFF. The CDR3 nucleotides are TGCGCCAGCAGCACCTGGACTAGCGGGGGGGCATCGTTGTTCTTC.

The V call is TRBV7-9, the J call TRBJ2-7, with a weak D call TRBD2 (7 bases). Germline CDR1 SEHNR, CDR2 FQNEAQ (reference sequence). The CDR3 extends over 13 amino acids. Between the trimmed V and J ends, which lost 7 bases and 6 bases, there was a span of 16 bases. This chain's CDR3 is CASTSFGGLEQYF. For the CDR3, the DNA is TGTGCCAGCACGTCCTTCGGGGGGCTCGAGCAGTACTTC.

This clonotype was picked up a small number of times. This rearrangement joins TRBV5-4 to TRBJ2-3; the match to TRBD1 covers 8 bases. CDR3 length: 16 amino acids. Germline assignment: CDR1 SGHNT and CDR2 YYREEE (reference sequence). Unmatched junction bases numbered 13, after V lost 4 bases and J lost 6 bases. The CDR3 protein is CASSQGTGQAIDTQYF. CDR3 in DNA: TGTGCCAGCAGCCAGGGAACGGGACAGGCGATCGATACGCAGTATTTT.

This chain connects TRBV6-4 to TRBJ2-7; 10 bases align to TRBD1. The germline CDR1 and CDR2 sequences are MRHNA and SNTAGT. CDR3 length: 13 amino acids. V shed 9 bases, J shed 2 bases, and the junction held 4 bases outside the gene matches. CDR3 nucleotide sequence: TGTGCCAGGCCGGGACAGGGGACCTACGAGCAGTACTTC. Protein sequence: CARPGQGTYEQYF.